The TCR beta chain described here comes from a study of T cell responses to AZD1222 COVID-19 vaccine. Study-level findings and limits: Every sample of the repertoires postdated the peak T cell response. Following two doses of AZD1222, Spike-specific TCR breadth and depth rose. Donors were mostly white British, more females; clonal diversity possibly underestimated.

Libraries were prepared by immunoSEQ multiplex PCR; TCRdb keeps only in-frame clonotypes and omits some of them. The sample includes 95,000 to 110,000 clones, 90% to 95% of them seen just once. The V gene's germline CDR1 is SGHTA and CDR2 FQGNSA. V was clipped by 5 bases and J by 2 bases, with 16 bases between them. The CDR3 spans 16 residues. A note on this clone: Its target is not known.

The TCR originated in an adult in good health. The input for sequencing was peripheral blood, taken on day 0 of AZD1222 vaccination. The rearrangement uses TRBV7-2 and TRBJ1-5; tentatively, D is TRBD1 (5 bases). For the CDR3, the DNA is TGTGCCAGCAGCCTCGCGGGGGGTCATGGCAATCAGCCCCAGCATTTT. Encoded protein: CASSLAGGHGNQPQHF.